The 2 T cell receptor beta chains reported below all come from one sample, sequenced in a study of T cell responses to AZD1222 COVID-19 vaccine. Here immunoSEQ multiplex PCR was the method, and the copy in TCRdb shows in-frame clones only, minus some. The repertoire consists of 110,000 to 150,000 clones, with more than 80% occurring once and the leading ten covering 2.5% to 3.5%. The specimen was peripheral blood, collected on day 0 of AZD1222 vaccination. The receptor set was obtained from an adult in good health.

The sample holds a few counts of this clone. The V gene is TRBV15, the J gene TRBJ2-1; D uncertain. The CDR3 is made up of 14 amino acids. The germline CDR1 and CDR2 sequences are LNHNV and YYDKDF (reference sequence). The ends were cut back, 3 bases at V and 10 bases at J, with 16 bases in the middle. CDR3 loop: CATSRDLVTKEQFF. The CDR3 nucleotides are TGTGCCACCAGCAGGGACCTAGTCACAAAAGAGCAGTTCTTC.

This chain uses TRBV29-1 with TRBJ2-5, with D hard to call. From germline, CDR1 is SQVTM and CDR2 ANQGSEA. The length of the CDR3 is 12 residues. V lost 7 bases to trimming and J lost 2 bases, with 11 bases between them. The CDR3 reads CSGVGMQETQYF. As DNA, the CDR3 is TGCAGCGGCGTAGGGATGCAAGAGACCCAGTACTTC.